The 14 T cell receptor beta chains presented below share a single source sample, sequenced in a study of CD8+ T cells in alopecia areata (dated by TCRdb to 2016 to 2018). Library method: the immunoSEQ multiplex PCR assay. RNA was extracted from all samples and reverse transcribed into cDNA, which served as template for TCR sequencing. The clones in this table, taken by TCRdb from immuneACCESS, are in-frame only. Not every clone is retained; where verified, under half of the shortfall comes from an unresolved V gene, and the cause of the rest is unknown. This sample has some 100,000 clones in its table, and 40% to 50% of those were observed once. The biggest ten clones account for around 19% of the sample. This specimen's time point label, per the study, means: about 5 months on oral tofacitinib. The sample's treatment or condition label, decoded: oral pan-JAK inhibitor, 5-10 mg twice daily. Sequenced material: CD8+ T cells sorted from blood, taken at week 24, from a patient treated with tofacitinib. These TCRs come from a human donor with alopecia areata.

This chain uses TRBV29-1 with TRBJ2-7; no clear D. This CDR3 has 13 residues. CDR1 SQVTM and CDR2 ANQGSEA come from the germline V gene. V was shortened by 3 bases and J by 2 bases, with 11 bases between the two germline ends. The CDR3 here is CSVEIGIPYEQYF. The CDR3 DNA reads TGCAGCGTTGAGATAGGGATCCCCTACGAGCAGTACTTC.

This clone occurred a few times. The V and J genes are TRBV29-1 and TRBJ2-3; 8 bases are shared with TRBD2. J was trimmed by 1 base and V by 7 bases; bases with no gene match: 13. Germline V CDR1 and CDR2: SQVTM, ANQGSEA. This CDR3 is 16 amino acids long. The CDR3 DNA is TGCAGCGCCCGAGGGGAGCGGGAGAGGGGCACAGATACGCAGTATTTT. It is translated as CSARGERERGTDTQYF.

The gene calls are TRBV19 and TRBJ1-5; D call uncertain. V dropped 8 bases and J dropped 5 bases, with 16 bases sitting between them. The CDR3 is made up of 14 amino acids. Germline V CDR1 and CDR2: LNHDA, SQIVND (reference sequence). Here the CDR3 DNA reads TGTGCCAGTGGACCCAGCGGCACTTATCAGCCCCAGCATTTT. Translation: CASGPSGTYQPQHF.

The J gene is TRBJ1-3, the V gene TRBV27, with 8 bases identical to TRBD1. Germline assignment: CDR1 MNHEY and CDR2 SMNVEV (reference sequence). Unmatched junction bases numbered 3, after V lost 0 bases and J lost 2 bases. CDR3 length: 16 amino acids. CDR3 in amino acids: CASSLSVRGPGNTIYF. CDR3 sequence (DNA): TGTGCCAGCAGTTTATCGGTCAGGGGGCCTGGAAACACCATATATTTT.

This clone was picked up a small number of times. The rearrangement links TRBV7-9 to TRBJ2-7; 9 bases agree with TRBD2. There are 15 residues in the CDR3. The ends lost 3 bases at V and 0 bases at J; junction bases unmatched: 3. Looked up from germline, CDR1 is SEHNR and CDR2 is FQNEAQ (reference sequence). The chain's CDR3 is CASSFGREGSYEQYF. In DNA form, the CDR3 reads TGTGCCAGCAGCTTTGGGCGGGAGGGCTCCTACGAGCAGTACTTC.

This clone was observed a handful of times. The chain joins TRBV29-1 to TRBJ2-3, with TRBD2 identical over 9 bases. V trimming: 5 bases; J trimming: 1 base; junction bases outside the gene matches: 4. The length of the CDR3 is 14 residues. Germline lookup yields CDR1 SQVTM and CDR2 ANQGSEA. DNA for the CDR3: TGCAGCGTTTTGGAGCGGGGGGGCACAGATACGCAGTATTTT. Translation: CSVLERGGTDTQYF.

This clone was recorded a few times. The CDR3 DNA is TGTGCCAGCAGCCCCGCAGTCACTGAAGCTTTCTTT. This codes for CASSPAVTEAFF. V gene TRBV7-9 combines with J gene TRBJ1-1; D ambiguous. CDR3 length equals 12 residues. Germline lookup yields CDR1 SEHNR and CDR2 FQNEAQ (reference sequence). The V end was cut by 5 bases, the J end by 4 bases, with 8 bases between.

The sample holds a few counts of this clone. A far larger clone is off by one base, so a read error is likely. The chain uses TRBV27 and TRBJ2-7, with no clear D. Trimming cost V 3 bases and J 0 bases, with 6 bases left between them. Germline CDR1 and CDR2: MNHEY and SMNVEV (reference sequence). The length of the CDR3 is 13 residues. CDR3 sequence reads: CASSFASSYEQYF. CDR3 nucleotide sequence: TGTGCCAGCAGTTTTGCCAGCTCCTACGAGCAGTACTTC.

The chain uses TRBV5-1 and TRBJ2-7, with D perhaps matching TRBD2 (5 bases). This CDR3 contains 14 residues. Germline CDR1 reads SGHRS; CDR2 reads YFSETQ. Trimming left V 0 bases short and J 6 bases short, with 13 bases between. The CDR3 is CASSLVGRAGEQYF. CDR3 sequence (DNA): TGCGCCAGCAGCTTGGTCGGACGGGCGGGCGAGCAGTACTTC.

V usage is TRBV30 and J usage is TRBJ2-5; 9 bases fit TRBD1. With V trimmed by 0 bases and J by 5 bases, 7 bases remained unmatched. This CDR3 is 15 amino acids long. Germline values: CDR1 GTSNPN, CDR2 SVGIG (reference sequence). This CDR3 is CAWSVGQGGKETQYF. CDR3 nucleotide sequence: TGTGCCTGGAGTGTGGGACAGGGAGGGAAGGAGACCCAGTACTTC.

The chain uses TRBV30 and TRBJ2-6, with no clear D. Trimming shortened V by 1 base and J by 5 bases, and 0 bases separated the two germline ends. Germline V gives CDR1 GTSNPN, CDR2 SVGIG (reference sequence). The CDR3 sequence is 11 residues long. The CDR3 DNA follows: TGTGCCTGGAGTGGGGCCAACGTCCTGACTTTC. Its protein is CAWSGANVLTF.

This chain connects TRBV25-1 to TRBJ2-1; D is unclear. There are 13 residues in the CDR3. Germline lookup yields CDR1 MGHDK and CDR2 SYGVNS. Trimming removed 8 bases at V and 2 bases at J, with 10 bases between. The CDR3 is CASEPGPYNEQFF. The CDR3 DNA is TGTGCCAGCGAACCCGGCCCCTACAATGAGCAGTTCTTC.

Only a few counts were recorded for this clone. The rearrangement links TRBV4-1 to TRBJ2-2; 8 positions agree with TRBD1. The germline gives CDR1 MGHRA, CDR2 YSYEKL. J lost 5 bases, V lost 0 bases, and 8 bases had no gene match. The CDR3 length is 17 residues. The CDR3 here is CASSQDRDRLGTGELFF. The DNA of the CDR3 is TGCGCCAGCAGCCAAGACCGGGACAGGCTTGGGACCGGGGAGCTGTTTTTT.

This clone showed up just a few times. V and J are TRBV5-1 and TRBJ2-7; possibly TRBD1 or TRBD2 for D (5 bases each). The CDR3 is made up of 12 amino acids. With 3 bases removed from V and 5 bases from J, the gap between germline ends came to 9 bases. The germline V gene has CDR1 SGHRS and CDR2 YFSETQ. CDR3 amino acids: CASSSGLNEQYF. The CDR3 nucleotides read TGCGCCAGCAGCTCGGGGCTGAACGAGCAGTACTTC.